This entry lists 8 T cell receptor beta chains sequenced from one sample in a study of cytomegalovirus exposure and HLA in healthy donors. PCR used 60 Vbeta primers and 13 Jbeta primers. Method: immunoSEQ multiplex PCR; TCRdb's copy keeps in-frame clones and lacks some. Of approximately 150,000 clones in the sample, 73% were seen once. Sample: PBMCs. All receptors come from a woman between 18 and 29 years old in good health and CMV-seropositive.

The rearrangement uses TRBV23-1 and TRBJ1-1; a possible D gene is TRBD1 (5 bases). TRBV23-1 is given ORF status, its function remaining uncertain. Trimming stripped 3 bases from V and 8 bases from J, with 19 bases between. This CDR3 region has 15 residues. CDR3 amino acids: CASSHPNSGHAEAFF. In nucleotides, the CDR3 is TGCGCCAGCAGTCACCCGAACTCAGGGCACGCCGAAGCTTTCTTT.

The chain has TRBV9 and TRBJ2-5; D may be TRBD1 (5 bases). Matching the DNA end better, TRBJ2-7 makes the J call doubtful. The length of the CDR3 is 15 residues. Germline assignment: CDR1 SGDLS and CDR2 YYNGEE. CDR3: CASSVGGRVPYEQYF. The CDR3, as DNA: TGTGCCAGCAGCGTAGGGGGCAGGGTCCCCTACGAGCAGTACTTC.

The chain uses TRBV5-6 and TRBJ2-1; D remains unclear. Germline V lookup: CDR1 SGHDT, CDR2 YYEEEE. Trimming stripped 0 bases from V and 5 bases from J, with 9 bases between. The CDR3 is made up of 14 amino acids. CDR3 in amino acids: CASSLEQSHNEQFF. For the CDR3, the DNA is TGTGCCAGCAGCTTGGAACAGAGCCACAATGAGCAGTTCTTC.

For the CDR3, the DNA is TGTGCCAGCAGCTTAACGCGGCAGCAAAACACTGAAGCTTTCTTT. Translating gives CASSLTRQQNTEAFF. The chain couples TRBV7-3 to TRBJ1-1; D not resolved. This CDR3 region has 15 residues. V lost 0 bases, J lost 2 bases, and 10 bases lay in between. CDR1 SGHTA and CDR2 FQGTGA come from the germline V gene.

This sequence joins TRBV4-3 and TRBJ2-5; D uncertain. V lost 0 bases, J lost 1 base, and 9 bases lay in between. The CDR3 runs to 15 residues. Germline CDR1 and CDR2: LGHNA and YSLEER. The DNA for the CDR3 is TGCGCCAGCAGCCAAGAGGTCGCGGTCCAAGAGACCCAGTACTTC. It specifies CASSQEVAVQETQYF.

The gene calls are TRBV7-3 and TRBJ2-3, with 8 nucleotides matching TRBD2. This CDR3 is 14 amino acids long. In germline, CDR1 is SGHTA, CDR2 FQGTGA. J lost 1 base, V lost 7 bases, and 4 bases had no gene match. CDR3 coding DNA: TGTGCCAGCAAACGGGAGGGGGGCACAGATACGCAGTATTTT. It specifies CASKREGGTDTQYF.

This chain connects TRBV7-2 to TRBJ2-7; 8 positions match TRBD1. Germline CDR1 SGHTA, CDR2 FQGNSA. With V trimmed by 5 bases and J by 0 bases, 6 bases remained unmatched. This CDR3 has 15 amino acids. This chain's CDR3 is CASSRTGYASYEQYF. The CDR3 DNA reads TGTGCCAGCAGCAGGACAGGGTATGCCTCCTACGAGCAGTACTTC.

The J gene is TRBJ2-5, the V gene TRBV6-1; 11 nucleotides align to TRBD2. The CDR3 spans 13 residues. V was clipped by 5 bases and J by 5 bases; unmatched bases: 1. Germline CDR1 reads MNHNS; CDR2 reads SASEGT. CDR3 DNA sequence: TGTGCCAGCAGTAGACTAGCGGGGGAGACCCAGTACTTC. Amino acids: CASSRLAGETQYF.